This T cell receptor beta chain was found in a study of blood T cell repertoires in COVID-19. Living in about two dozen US areas, the participants were between roughly 18 and 89 years of age. Germline loops: CDR1 MNHEY, CDR2 SVGAGI. V was shortened by 7 bases and J by 6 bases, with 16 bases between the two germline ends. CDR3 length: 14 amino acids. Study processing details: How many nucleated cells were present was estimated from reference gene primer amplification. The repertoire was sequenced with immunoSEQ multiplex PCR; TCRdb's copy has only in-frame clones and lacks some. V, J and clone size are taken as reported in that table, and D and trimming were inferred from the DNA itself. The table has 300,000 or so clones, 70% to 90% seen once.

This clonotype was sampled from a woman in her thirties or forties with acute COVID-19. This sequence joins TRBV6-5 and TRBJ1-5, with a weak D call TRBD1 (5 bases). Source material: PBMCs or T cells enriched from blood (not recorded which). CDR3 DNA sequence: TGTGCCAGCATGCTCGGGGGGTTCGGTCAGCCCCAGCATTTT. Its translation: CASMLGGFGQPQHF.